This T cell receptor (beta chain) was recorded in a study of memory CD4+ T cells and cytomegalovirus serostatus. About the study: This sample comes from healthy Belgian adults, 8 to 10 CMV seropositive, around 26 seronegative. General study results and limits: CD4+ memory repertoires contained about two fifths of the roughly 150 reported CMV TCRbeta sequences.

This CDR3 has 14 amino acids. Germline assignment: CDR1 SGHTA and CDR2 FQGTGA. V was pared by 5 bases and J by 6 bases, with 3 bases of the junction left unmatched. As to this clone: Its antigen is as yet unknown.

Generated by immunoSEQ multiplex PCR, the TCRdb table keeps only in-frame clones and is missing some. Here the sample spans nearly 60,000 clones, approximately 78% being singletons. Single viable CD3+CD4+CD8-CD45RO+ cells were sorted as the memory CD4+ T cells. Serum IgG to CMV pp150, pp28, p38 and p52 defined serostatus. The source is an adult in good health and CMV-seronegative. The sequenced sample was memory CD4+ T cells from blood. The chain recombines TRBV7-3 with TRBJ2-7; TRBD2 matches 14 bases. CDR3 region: CASSLGTSGSEQYF. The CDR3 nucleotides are TGTGCCAGCAGCCTAGGGACTAGCGGGAGCGAGCAGTACTTC. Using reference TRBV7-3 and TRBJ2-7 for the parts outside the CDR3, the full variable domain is GAGVSQTPSNKVTEKGKYVELRCDPISGHTALYWYRQSLGQGPEFLIYFQGTGAADDSGLPNDRFFAVRPEGSVSTLKIQRTERGDSAVYLCASSLGTSGSEQYFGPGTRLTVT.